Listed below are T cell receptor beta chains from one sample, sequenced in a study of brain T cells in children with intractable seizures. TCRdb's table, derived via immunoSEQ multiplex PCR, lists solely in-frame clones and lacks some. The data hold 78,000 or so clones, with under 95% observed a single time. Source: peripheral blood, taken at surgery. These receptors were obtained from a girl aged 2-9 years with Rasmussen encephalitis and intractable seizures. CDR3s include the opening cysteine and the closing phenylalanine or tryptophan. The D gene is left open where the match is weak. Clone size is shown for a subset of rows, as once, few, many or a class of expanded clone.

j_gene	v_gene	d_gene	abundance	CDR3aa	CDR3nt
TRBJ1-2	TRBV7-2	-	-	CASSLADFYGYTF	TGTGCCAGCAGCTTAGCAGACTTCTATGGCTACACCTTC
TRBJ2-3	TRBV5-1	TRBD1	once	CASSLPDRDADTQYF	TGCGCCAGCAGCTTGCCTGACAGGGACGCAGATACGCAGTATTTT
TRBJ1-1	TRBV4-1	-	-	CASSRDRSAEAFF	TGCGCCAGCAGCCGCGACAGGTCGGCTGAAGCTTTCTTT
TRBJ1-2	TRBV6-5	-	-	CAGGDLGGYTF	TGTGCCGGGGGGGATTTAGGAGGCTACACCTTC
TRBJ2-7	TRBV3-1/TRBV3-2	TRBD2	-	CASSQLLAGLLPYEQYF	TGTGCCAGCAGCCAATTACTAGCGGGCCTCCTCCCCTACGAGCAGTACTTC
TRBJ2-5	TRBV6-5	-	-	CASSYGGRFQETQYF	TGTGCCAGCAGTTACGGGGGACGCTTCCAAGAGACCCAGTACTTC
TRBJ2-5	TRBV27	-	few	CASSLDRWGETQYF	TGTGCCAGCAGTTTAGACAGGTGGGGGGAGACCCAGTACTTC
TRBJ2-5	TRBV30	-	-	CAWRFVGGVETQYF	TGTGCCTGGAGGTTCGTGGGGGGTGTTGAGACCCAGTACTTC
TRBJ2-2	TRBV11-2	-	-	CASSLRHSGELFF	TGTGCCAGCAGCTTAAGGCATTCCGGGGAGCTGTTTTTT
TRBJ1-4	TRBV3-1/TRBV3-2	-	-	CASSPPARAGEKLFF	TGTGCCAGCAGCCCGCCCGCCAGGGCCGGGGAAAAACTGTTTTTT
TRBJ2-7	TRBV5-5	TRBD1	-	CASSYPPRQGPYEQYF	TGTGCCAGCAGCTACCCTCCGAGACAGGGTCCCTACGAGCAGTACTTC
TRBJ1-4	TRBV11-2	-	-	CASSSSGLEKLFF	TGTGCCAGCAGCTCTTCCGGGCTTGAAAAACTGTTTTTT
TRBJ2-2	TRBV7-2	-	-	CASSLVSRGTGELFF	TGTGCCAGCAGCTTAGTATCGCGGGGAACCGGGGAGCTGTTTTTT
TRBJ2-1	TRBV2	TRBD1	-	CASSADRGNEQFF	TGTGCCAGCAGCGCCGACAGGGGGAATGAGCAGTTCTTC
TRBJ1-5	TRBV6-5	-	-	CASSLAVSNQPQHF	TGTGCCAGCAGTTTAGCGGTCAGCAATCAGCCCCAGCATTTT
TRBJ2-1	TRBV5-5	TRBD2	-	CASSWGLAGTPGSDEQFF	TGTGCCAGCAGCTGGGGACTAGCGGGAACTCCGGGGTCCGATGAGCAGTTCTTC
TRBJ1-2	TRBV14	-	-	CASSRTNYGYTF	TGTGCCAGCAGCCGTACCAACTATGGCTACACCTTC
TRBJ1-2	TRBV6-5	-	-	CASSLYPRGGYGYTF	TGTGCCAGCAGTCTCTACCCAAGAGGAGGGTATGGCTACACCTTC
TRBJ1-5	TRBV10-3	-	-	CAIRPGDNQPQHF	TGTGCCATCAGGCCAGGGGACAATCAGCCCCAGCATTTT
TRBJ2-2	TRBV2	TRBD2	medium-sized	CASSGLAGGRTGELFF	TGTGCCAGCAGTGGACTAGCGGGGGGGCGGACCGGGGAGCTGTTTTTT
TRBJ2-7	TRBV10-3	TRBD1	once	CAISADRGAYEQYF	TGTGCCATCAGCGCTGACAGGGGGGCCTACGAGCAGTACTTC
TRBJ1-5	TRBV6-5	-	-	CASSYTRTDGPQHF	TGTGCCAGCAGTTACACCCGGACGGATGGGCCCCAGCATTTT
TRBJ1-4	TRBV10-1	TRBD1	-	CASSDGTGVEKLFF	TGCGCCAGCAGTGACGGGACAGGGGTCGAAAAACTGTTTTTT
TRBJ1-1	TRBV18	-	-	CASSILEGTEAFF	TGTGCCAGCTCAATCTTGGAGGGAACTGAAGCTTTCTTT
TRBJ1-2	TRBV5-6	TRBD1	-	CASSFGQGSYGYTF	TGTGCCAGCAGTTTCGGACAGGGGTCTTATGGCTACACCTTC
TRBJ2-7	TRBV2	TRBD2	-	CASRATSDEQYF	TGTGCCAGCAGGGCCACTAGCGACGAGCAGTACTTC
TRBJ2-5	TRBV18	TRBD1	-	CASSGGQGPHQETQYF	TGTGCCAGCTCCGGGGGACAGGGACCCCACCAAGAGACCCAGTACTTC
TRBJ2-1	TRBV5-1	TRBD1	-	CASSPGATGGTYNEQFF	TGCGCCAGCAGCCCGGGAGCGACAGGGGGAACCTACAATGAGCAGTTCTTC
TRBJ2-2	TRBV5-1	-	-	CASSLEQGGTGELFF	TGCGCCAGCAGCTTGGAGCAGGGGGGAACCGGGGAGCTGTTTTTT
TRBJ2-1	TRBV4-1	TRBD1	-	CASSPARGPRNEQFF	TGCGCCAGCAGCCCGGCCAGGGGGCCTCGGAATGAGCAGTTCTTC
TRBJ1-5	TRBV19	-	-	CASSKGLSNQPQHF	TGTGCCAGTAGTAAGGGGCTTAGCAATCAGCCCCAGCATTTT
TRBJ2-5	TRBV2	-	-	CASSETVDPETQYF	TGTGCCAGCAGTGAAACTGTAGATCCAGAGACCCAGTACTTC
TRBJ2-7	TRBV19	TRBD1	once	CASSLDRGPSYEQYF	TGTGCCAGTAGTCTGGACAGGGGACCCTCCTACGAGCAGTACTTC
TRBJ1-1	TRBV28	-	-	CASSPTTPSGATEAFF	TGTGCCAGCAGTCCCACTACTCCGTCCGGGGCCACTGAAGCTTTCTTT
TRBJ2-5	TRBV14	-	-	CASSQDTETQYF	TGTGCCAGCAGCCAAGATACGGAGACCCAGTACTTC
TRBJ2-7	TRBV6-5	TRBD2	-	CASSYFASGSYEQYF	TGTGCCAGCAGTTACTTCGCTAGCGGGAGTTACGAGCAGTACTTC
TRBJ1-1	TRBV6-6	-	-	CASSYSTQEGLEAFF	TGTGCCAGCAGTTACTCGACTCAGGAAGGGCTTGAAGCTTTCTTT
TRBJ2-7	TRBV19	-	-	CASLVDHRAGKPYEQYF	TGTGCCAGTCTGGTGGATCACAGGGCAGGGAAACCCTACGAGCAGTACTTC
TRBJ1-2	TRBV28	TRBD1	-	CASSFVTGGSLYGYTF	TGTGCCAGCAGTTTCGTGACAGGGGGAAGTCTCTATGGCTACACCTTC